Each of the 5 T cell receptor beta chains below was sequenced from the same sample in a study of OX40 agonist ivuxolimab in advanced cancers. The method was immunoSEQ multiplex PCR; TCRdb's version includes in-frame clones alone and lacks a portion of them. Among tens of thousands of clones, approximately 80% were seen once, and the ten largest hold around a third. This material consisted of CD4+ or CD8+ T cells sorted from blood, taken in a trial of the OX40 agonist ivuxolimab. All receptors come from an adult with an advanced solid tumor such as melanoma, head and neck, liver or kidney cancer.

This chain joins TRBV6-1 and TRBJ2-7; no definite D call. The CDR3 has 13 amino acids. Germline V gene data show CDR1 as MNHNS and CDR2 as SASEGT. Trimming took 2 bases from V and 5 from J, leaving 10 bases between them. CDR3 sequence: CASSEPSMHEQYF. CDR3 coding DNA: TGTGCCAGCAGTGAACCTTCCATGCACGAGCAGTACTTC.

The J gene is TRBJ1-2, the V gene TRBV29-1, with D perhaps TRBD1 (6 bases). CDR3 size: 16 residues. Trimming removed 0 bases from V and 4 bases from J, with 18 bases in between. CDR1 and CDR2 (germline): SQVTM, ANQGSEA. The CDR3 DNA is TGCAGCGTTGAAGATAGTAACAGGGAACTTGGCTATGGCTACACCTTC. Its protein product is CSVEDSNRELGYGYTF.

The chain has TRBV7-9 and TRBJ2-7; 7 bases are shared with TRBD2. Trimming at V came to 4 bases and at J to 9 bases, leaving 18 bases not matched to a gene. Germline lookup yields CDR1 SEHNR and CDR2 FQNEAQ (reference sequence). The CDR3 totals 16 residues. The CDR3, as DNA: TGTGCCAGCAGCTCCTACCTCTCCGGGGGACTACGGGGGCAGTACTTC. Translated: CASSSYLSGGLRGQYF.

The chain is built from TRBV28 and TRBJ2-7; 10 positions agree with TRBD1. The germline gives CDR1 MDHEN, CDR2 SYDVKM. The CDR3 runs 16 residues. Trimming at V came to 4 bases and at J to 5 bases, leaving 11 bases not matched to a gene. The CDR3 sequence: CASSWDRGRLRNEQYF. Written as DNA, the CDR3 is TGTGCCAGCAGTTGGGACAGGGGAAGGTTGAGGAACGAGCAGTACTTC.

The chain joins TRBV7-2 to TRBJ2-6; no reliable D call. The CDR3 has 16 amino acids. Trimming took off 0 bases at V and 0 bases at J, with 6 bases between the two ends. Germline V lookup: CDR1 SGHTA, CDR2 FQGNSA. The CDR3 nucleotides are TGTGCCAGCAGCTTAGCGGCCTCCTCTGGGGCCAACGTCCTGACTTTC. Protein: CASSLAASSGANVLTF.